The source of this T cell receptor (beta chain) is a study of cytomegalovirus exposure and HLA in healthy donors. Study-wide background: Findings of an earlier analysis included 110 million or so unique TCR beta sequences from some 190 million T cells.

The germline CDR1 and CDR2 sequences are WSHSY and SAAADI. This CDR3 comprises 10 residues. V gave up 10 bases and J gave up 2 bases, with 4 bases separating them. The primer mix had 60 Vbeta and 13 Jbeta primers. The data were produced by immunoSEQ multiplex PCR, yet TCRdb's version contains in-frame clones alone and is incomplete. The table counts more than 130,000 clones; roughly 3% lies in the top ten. The sequenced sample was PBMCs. The chain combines TRBV10-2 with TRBJ2-3; unclear D gene. The receptor was isolated from a middle-aged man in good health and CMV-seronegative. The CDR3 loop is CATSTDTQYF. The CDR3 region has the DNA TGCGCCACCTCCACAGATACGCAGTATTTT.